A single sample gave rise to the 4 T cell receptor beta chains below, sequenced in a study of T cells in Graves' hyperthyroidism and ophthalmopathy. TCR beta CDR3 regions were amplified from RNA. First-round RT-PCR targeting the TCR CDR3 was performed with the HTBI primer set. TCRdb recomputed calls from the multiplex PCR reads with MiXCR, one row per CDR3 protein. The table lists about 380,000 distinct CDR3 sequences, approximately 17% of them singletons, with 40% to 45% in the top ten. Sequences were obtained from blood. Receptors were obtained from a man younger than 35 with Graves' ophthalmopathy.

This clonotype was detected only a few times. The chain recombines TRBV11-3 with TRBJ1-5; D is ambiguous. Germline V gene data show CDR1 as SGHNT and CDR2 as YENEEA. V was pared by 1 base and J by 1 base, with 11 bases between. CDR3 size: 16 residues. In nucleotides, the CDR3 is TGTGCCAGCAGCTTAGGAGGGCATGGGAGCAATCAGCCCCAGCATTTT. Amino acid sequence: CASSLGGHGSNQPQHF.

The chain has TRBV4-1 and TRBJ2-1; TRBD2 is a possible D gene (5 bases). CDR1 is MGHRA, CDR2 YSYEKL, per germline. V was clipped by 0 bases and J by 2 bases, with 11 bases between them. CDR3 length equals 16 residues. The CDR3 DNA follows: TGCGCCAGCAGCCAAGATTCTAGCTCCCCCTACAATGAGCAGTTCTTC. This translates into CASSQDSSSPYNEQFF.

The chain uses TRBV5-1 and TRBJ2-2; 8 bases map to TRBD1. The CDR3 has 16 amino acids. Germline assignment: CDR1 SGHRS and CDR2 YFSETQ. The J segment lost 1 base and the V segment lost 4 bases, leaving 6 bases of the junction unmatched. The CDR3 DNA follows: TGCGCCAGCAGCACGCTGGGGACAGGGAACACCGGGGAGCTGTTTTTT. Protein: CASSTLGTGNTGELFF.

The J gene is TRBJ2-1, the V gene TRBV9; D tentatively reads TRBD1 or TRBD2 (6 bases each). CDR1 SGDLS and CDR2 YYNGEE come from the germline V gene. The CDR3 covers 15 residues. V was trimmed by 0 bases and J by 10 bases, leaving 17 bases between them. CDR3 DNA: TGTGCCAGCAGCGTAGAGAGGGGGGTTTTCGGCGAGCAGTTCTTC. It encodes CASSVERGVFGEQFF.